What follows describes a single TCR beta chain. Its antigen is still unknown. This specimen belongs to a study of T cell responses to AZD1222 COVID-19 vaccine. General study findings and limits: Spike-specific TCR breadth and depth both grew after two AZD1222 doses. Only a handful of AZD1222 recipients tested seropositive at baseline. Mostly white British, mostly female donors; authors suggested clonal diversity may be underestimated. Sampled repertoires all dated from after the peak T cell response.

The table came from immunoSEQ multiplex PCR; TCRdb's copy has only in-frame clones and leaves some out. Of 130,000 or so clones detected, 85% to 90% appear once; the ten largest clones hold more than 10%. Trimming stripped 4 bases from V and 6 bases from J, with 5 bases between. Germline V gene lookup returns CDR1 SEHNR and CDR2 FQNEAQ (reference sequence). The CDR3 loop spans 11 amino acids. Source: peripheral blood, taken on day 0 of AZD1222 vaccination. This TCR was sampled from an adult in good health. This chain links TRBV7-9 with TRBJ2-3; D is undetermined. For the CDR3, the DNA is TGTGCCAGCAGCTATTCGGATACGCAGTATTTT. This encodes CASSYSDTQYF.